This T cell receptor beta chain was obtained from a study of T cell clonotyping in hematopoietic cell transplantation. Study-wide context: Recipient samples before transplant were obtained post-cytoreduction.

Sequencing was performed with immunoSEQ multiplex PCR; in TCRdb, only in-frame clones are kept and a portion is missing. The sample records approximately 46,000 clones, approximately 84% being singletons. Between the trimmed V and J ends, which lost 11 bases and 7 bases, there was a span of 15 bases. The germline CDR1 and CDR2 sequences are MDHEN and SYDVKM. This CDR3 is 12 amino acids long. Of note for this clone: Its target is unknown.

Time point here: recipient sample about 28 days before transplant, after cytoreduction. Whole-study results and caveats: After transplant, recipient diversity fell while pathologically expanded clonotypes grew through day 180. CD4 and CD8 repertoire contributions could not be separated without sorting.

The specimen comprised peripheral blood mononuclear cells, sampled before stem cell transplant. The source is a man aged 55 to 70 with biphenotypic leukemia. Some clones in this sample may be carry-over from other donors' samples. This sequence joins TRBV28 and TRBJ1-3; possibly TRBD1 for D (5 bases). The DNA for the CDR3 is TGTGCCGGTGGGGGGGTGGATAACACCATATATTTT. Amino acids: CAGGGVDNTIYF.